This TCR beta chain was sequenced during a study of T cells after yellow fever vaccination. TCRdb redid the calling of the 5' RACE reads with MiXCR, one entry per CDR3 protein. The profile shows around 350,000 distinct CDR3 sequences, 6.2% of them singletons. The CDR3 length is 14 residues. Germline assignment: CDR1 SGHNT and CDR2 YYREEE (reference sequence). The trim removed 2 bases at V and 3 bases at J, leaving 1 base unmatched. The sequences come from PBMCs, collected 5 days after the yellow fever booster vaccination. The sequence was collected from a man aged 30 to 39 who received the YFV17D yellow fever vaccine. The V gene is TRBV5-4, the J gene TRBJ2-7, with 11 positions matching TRBD2. The CDR3 region is CASSLGTSGYEQYF. The DNA for the CDR3 is TGTGCCAGCAGCTTAGGGACTAGCGGCTACGAGCAGTACTTC.